The 19 T cell receptor beta chains listed next were all sequenced from one sample in a study of T-cell memory formation after mild COVID-19. TCRdb analysed the 5' RACE reads with MiXCR anew, one entry per CDR3 protein. The table lists fewer than 650,000 distinct CDR3 sequences, 20% to 25% of them singletons. Sequenced input: PBMCs or a T cell subset sorted from them (not recorded which). These receptors were obtained from an adult woman who had mild COVID-19 (a few samples of this study predate the infection). Cell type and time point are not known.

There are a few counts of this clonotype. The chain links TRBV7-2 to TRBJ2-3, with 10 nucleotides matching TRBD1. The CDR3 totals 15 residues. V lost 6 bases and J lost 2; bases outside the gene matches: 5. The germline V gene has CDR1 SGHTA and CDR2 FQGNSA. The DNA for the CDR3 is TGTGCCAGCAGTCGACAGGGGGCTTTCACAGATACGCAGTATTTT. Its protein product is CASSRQGAFTDTQYF.

This clonotype was detected a few times. This chain connects TRBV12-3 or TRBV12-4 to TRBJ2-7; D is uncertain. V lost 5 bases, J lost 3 bases, and 11 bases lay in between. This CDR3 contains 13 residues. This CDR3 is CASSRGRNYEQYF. In DNA, the CDR3 is TGTGCCAGCAGTAGAGGTAGGAACTACGAGCAGTACTTC.

The table lists this clonotype with many counts. The genes are TRBV5-1 and TRBJ2-7; no firm D call. Deletions cut 0 bases from V and 1 base from J, with 8 bases between. There are 14 residues in the CDR3. Germline V CDR1 and CDR2: SGHRS, YFSETQ. The CDR3: CASSLVVDSYEQYF. CDR3 coding DNA: TGCGCCAGCAGCTTGGTGGTGGATTCCTACGAGCAGTACTTC.

This rearrangement joins TRBV5-1 to TRBJ2-3, with D hard to call. The CDR3 is made up of 14 amino acids. The V gene lost 4 bases and the J gene lost 0 bases, with 9 bases spanning the gap. Germline V lookup: CDR1 SGHRS, CDR2 YFSETQ. CDR3 sequence reads: CASSQIPSTDTQYF. Written as DNA, the CDR3 is TGCGCCAGCAGCCAAATACCTAGCACAGATACGCAGTATTTT.

This clonotype has a handful of counts. V and J are TRBV12-3 or TRBV12-4 and TRBJ1-2, with TRBD1 matching 9 bases. The V gene end was trimmed by 5 bases and the J gene end by 5 bases; junction bases not matched to a gene: 21. This CDR3 spans 19 amino acids. CDR3 region: CASSIQPGTGTSAAYGYTF. The CDR3 DNA sequence: TGTGCCAGCAGTATCCAGCCCGGGACAGGGACCTCTGCTGCTTATGGCTACACCTTC.

The chain joins TRBV7-9 to TRBJ2-1, with D perhaps TRBD1 (5 bases). The CDR3 contains 14 residues. In germline, CDR1 is SEHNR, CDR2 FQNEAQ (reference sequence). The ends were cut back, 2 bases at V and 3 bases at J, with 8 bases in the middle. CDR3 protein: CASSLSGHYNEQFF. Here the CDR3 DNA reads TGTGCCAGCAGCTTAAGTGGACACTACAATGAGCAGTTCTTC.

This clonotype showed up just a few times. This chain connects TRBV7-3 to TRBJ1-2, with D uncertain. CDR1 SGHTA and CDR2 FQGTGA come from the germline V gene. Trimming took off 5 bases at V and 11 bases at J, with 12 bases between the two ends. The CDR3 totals 11 residues. CDR3 amino acids: CASSPGSKYTF. For the CDR3, the DNA is TGTGCCAGCAGCCCCGGTTCTAAGTACACCTTC.

V and J are TRBV6-5 and TRBJ2-6; no clear D. The CDR3 is 15 residues long. The germline CDR1 and CDR2 sequences are MNHEY and SVGAGI. Trimming took 6 bases from V and 0 from J, leaving 9 bases between them. CDR3: CASSPAHSGANVLTF. The CDR3 nucleotides are TGTGCCAGCAGCCCGGCGCACTCTGGGGCCAACGTCCTGACTTTC.

V is TRBV6-5 and J is TRBJ2-3; D not resolved. Trimming took 6 bases from V and 1 from J, leaving 11 bases between them. The germline CDR1 and CDR2 sequences are MNHEY and SVGAGI. CDR3 length: 14 amino acids. The DNA for the CDR3 is TGTGCCAGCAGACCGAGAGGAGGCACAGATACGCAGTATTTT. It specifies CASRPRGGTDTQYF.

This chain joins TRBV5-4 and TRBJ2-3; 7 bases match TRBD2. The CDR3 has 14 residues. Germline CDR1 and CDR2: SGHNT and YYREEE (reference sequence). V dropped 7 bases and J dropped 1; count of bases not matched to a gene: 6. The CDR3 spells CASGKREGTDTQYF. As DNA, the CDR3 is TGTGCCAGCGGGAAGCGGGAAGGCACAGATACGCAGTATTTT.

The V call is TRBV29-1, the J call TRBJ2-2, with 8 bases matching TRBD1. Germline-derived CDR1 and CDR2 are SQVTM and ANQGSEA. The CDR3 is made up of 14 amino acids. J gave up 3 bases and V 6 bases, and 6 bases lay outside the gene matches. CDR3 amino acids: CSVRDRSDTGELFF. The CDR3 nucleotides are TGCAGCGTGAGGGACAGGTCGGACACCGGGGAGCTGTTTTTT.

This clonotype was observed a few times. The gene calls are TRBV20-1 and TRBJ2-7; TRBD1 agrees at 8 bases. Germline V gene lookup returns CDR1 DFQATT and CDR2 SNEGSKA (reference sequence). This CDR3 has 13 amino acids. The V and J ends lost 4 bases and 4 bases, in that order; junction bases with no gene match: 6. The CDR3 coding sequence is TGCAGTGCTACCCAGGGGGCTTCTTACGAGCAGTACTTC. This codes for CSATQGASYEQYF.

This chain connects TRBV12-3 or TRBV12-4 to TRBJ2-7, with 10 bases that match TRBD2. The J segment lost 4 bases and the V segment lost 4 bases, leaving 7 bases of the junction unmatched. The CDR3 is made up of 15 amino acids. The CDR3 here is CASSSPQRGGYEQYF. In DNA, the CDR3 is TGTGCCAGCAGTTCCCCACAGCGGGGGGGGTACGAGCAGTACTTC.

This chain links TRBV3-2 with TRBJ2-7; whether TRBD2, the table's D call, matches the DNA was not checked. TRBV3-2 is described as a pseudogene. The CDR3 loop spans 20 amino acids. The CDR3 bases are TGTGCCAGCAGCCAAAAGCCCCCGACTAGCGGGAGGAGGAGCTCCTACGAGCAGTACTTC. Its translation: CASSQKPPTSGRRSSYEQYF.

This clonotype was detected many times. The gene calls are TRBV15 and TRBJ2-3; D not resolved. Trimming pared 1 base from V and 5 bases from J, leaving 10 bases between. Germline CDR1 is LNHNV and CDR2 is YYDKDF (reference sequence). The CDR3 is 14 amino acids. The CDR3 coding sequence is TGTGCCACCAGCAGAGGGACCAGAGTAGATACGCAGTATTTT. Protein sequence: CATSRGTRVDTQYF. Full variable domain (remainder filled in from reference TRBV15 and TRBJ2-3): DAMVIQNPRYQVTQFGKPVTLSCSQTLNHNVMYWYQQKSSQAPKLLFHYYDKDFNNEADTPDNFQSRRPNTSFCFLDIRSPGLGDTAMYLCATSRGTRVDTQYFGPGTRLTVL.

The chain uses TRBV24-1 and TRBJ2-5, with 12 bases matching TRBD2. This CDR3 contains 16 residues. The V gene end was trimmed by 4 bases and the J gene end by 5 bases; junction bases not matched to a gene: 7. The germline CDR1 and CDR2 sequences are KGHDR and SFDVKD. The CDR3 reads CATSEPSGGAWETQYF. CDR3 coding DNA: TGTGCCACCAGTGAGCCTAGCGGGGGGGCCTGGGAGACCCAGTACTTC.

This clonotype was seen more than once but under ten times. The V and J genes are TRBV20-1 and TRBJ1-4; 9 bases agree with TRBD1. The CDR3 contains 14 residues. The germline V gene has CDR1 DFQATT and CDR2 SNEGSKA (reference sequence). Trimming removed 5 bases from V and 8 bases from J; junction bases left unmatched: 9. The CDR3 sequence: CSAATPGTGEKLFF. The CDR3 DNA is TGCAGTGCTGCAACCCCCGGGACAGGGGAAAAACTGTTTTTT.

Many counts were recorded for this clonotype. The chain combines TRBV7-9 with TRBJ2-1; 10 nucleotides agree with TRBD2. J was trimmed by 4 bases and V by 4 bases; bases with no gene match: 4. This CDR3 region has 15 residues. From germline, CDR1 is SEHNR and CDR2 FQNEAQ (reference sequence). This chain's CDR3 is CASSSGLAPYNEQFF. The CDR3 DNA reads TGTGCCAGCAGCTCGGGACTAGCGCCATACAATGAGCAGTTCTTC. The full variable domain, completed using reference TRBV7-9 and TRBJ2-1, is DTGVSQNPRHKITKRGQNVTFRCDPISEHNRLYWYRQTLGQGPEFLTYFQNEAQLEKSRLLSDRFSAERPKGSFSTLEIQRTEQGDSAMYLCASSSGLAPYNEQFFGPGTRLTVL.

This clonotype was seen a handful of times. V usage is TRBV5-5 and J usage is TRBJ2-7, with D uncertain. This CDR3 region has 12 residues. Germline V gene sequence: CDR1 SGHKS, CDR2 YYEKEE (reference sequence). V was shortened by 1 base and J by 7 bases, with 9 bases between the two germline ends. CDR3 in DNA: TGTGCCAGCAGCTTGCGAGAGAGGGAGCAGTACTTC. The encoded protein is CASSLREREQYF.